This T cell receptor delta chain was retrieved from a study of gamma-delta chains in newborns, infants, children. Study details: Microbial exposure reportedly drives polyclonal innate γδ T cell expansion after birth.

This clone was seen more than once but under ten times. The germline gives CDR1 GEAIGNYY, CDR2 EKD. The CDR3 covers 16 residues. V was clipped by 1 base and J by 10 bases, with 24 bases between them. TCRdb re-analyzed the reads via CATT. This table has 4,000 to 4,500 delta-chain clones, about 38% appearing once. This TCR derives from a child who received the measles vaccine. The sequenced sample was blood. The genes are TRDV2 and TRDJ1; tentative D call: TRDD3 (5 bases). CDR3 protein: CACDTPPGGPWFGLIF. CDR3 DNA sequence: TGTGCCTGTGACACTCCTCCGGGGGGGCCGTGGTTTGGACTCATCTTT.